Listed below are T cell receptor beta chains from one sample, sequenced in a study of T-cell reconstitution after alpha-beta-depleted transplantation in children. TCRdb redid the calling of the PCR reads with MiXCR, one entry per CDR3 protein. The repertoire includes approximately 980,000 distinct CDR3 sequences, less than 30% of them detected once, and roughly 28% sits in the top ten. The sequencing here drew on PBMCs, mostly from graft donor cells, taken 360 days after TCRalphabeta/CD19-depleted stem cell transplant. The source of these receptors is a boy younger than two who had a stem cell transplant for SCID, so the T cells may come from the graft donor. CDR3s include the opening cysteine and the closing phenylalanine or tryptophan. Fields, in order: V gene, clone size, D gene, CDR3 protein. The D gene is left open where the match is weak. Expanded clones get a size class; other rows say once, few or many, or leave the size out.

v_gene: TRBV10-3
abundance: .
d_gene: TRBD2
CDR3aa: CAIRGANTGELFF

v_gene: TRBV6-2/TRBV6-3
abundance: .
d_gene: TRBD2
CDR3aa: CASSYPVSTSGGADEQFF

v_gene: TRBV7-2
abundance: many
d_gene: .
CDR3aa: CASSLVQGNQPQHF

v_gene: TRBV4-2
abundance: .
d_gene: .
CDR3aa: CASSQNAGEGTDTQYF

v_gene: TRBV20-1
abundance: few
d_gene: .
CDR3aa: CSARPPASGNTIYF

v_gene: TRBV5-1
abundance: many
d_gene: TRBD2
CDR3aa: CASSLAPGLAYNEQFF

v_gene: TRBV25-1
abundance: .
d_gene: TRBD1
CDR3aa: CASSDDRATHTEAFF

v_gene: TRBV24-1
abundance: few
d_gene: .
CDR3aa: CATGLRGNEQFF

v_gene: TRBV6-6
abundance: few
d_gene: TRBD1
CDR3aa: CASTRDRGRAQFF

v_gene: TRBV11-2
abundance: many
d_gene: TRBD1
CDR3aa: CASSTRDRGFF

v_gene: TRBV12-3/TRBV12-4
abundance: few
d_gene: TRBD1
CDR3aa: CASSGQAVSGANVLTF